Listed below are T cell receptor beta chains from one sample, sequenced in a study of T cell repertoires in cytomegalovirus infection. TCRdb re-called the reads through MiXCR, storing one row per CDR3 protein. The sample consists of 560,000 or so distinct CDR3 sequences, 16% of them appearing once. Material for sequencing was CD8+ T cells from PBMCs. These receptor sequences come from a human donor in good health (CMV status not recorded). Some clones in this sample may be carry-over from other donors' samples. The CDR3 runs from the conserved cysteine through the conserved F or W. A D gene is named only where the DNA matches it firmly. Clone size is stated in some rows and not others, as once, few, many or a class when expanded.

d_call,v_call,j_call,clone_size,cdr3_nt,cdr3_aa
TRBD2,TRBV4-1,TRBJ2-1,many,TGCGCCAGCAGCCAAGATGGATCGGGAGGGAAGGGTGAGCAGTTCTTC,CASSQDGSGGKGEQFF
TRBD2,TRBV19,TRBJ2-7,many,TGTGCCAGTAGTAGGACTAGCGGGAGAAACTCCTACGAGCAGTACTTC,CASSRTSGRNSYEQYF
TRBD1,TRBV6-2/TRBV6-3,TRBJ1-1,few,TGTGCCAGCAGTTACTCGAAGGACAGGGCCGACACTGAAGCTTTCTTT,CASSYSKDRADTEAFF
TRBD1,TRBV30,TRBJ1-5,many,TGTGCCTGGACGGACAGGGGCTCGAGCAATCAGCCCCAGCATTTT,CAWTDRGSSNQPQHF
TRBD2,TRBV27,TRBJ2-7,many,TGTGCCAGCAGTTTAACGGCTAGCGGTATCTACGAGCAGTACTTC,CASSLTASGIYEQYF
-,TRBV10-3,TRBJ2-2,few,TGTGCCATCAGTGAACCCGGGGAGCTGTTTTTT,CAISEPGELFF
TRBD1,TRBV7-6,TRBJ1-1,many,TGTGCCAGCAGCCACGCCCCGGGACAGGGGGCAGGGGGTACTGAAGCTTTCTTT,CASSHAPGQGAGGTEAFF
TRBD1,TRBV6-1,TRBJ1-1,many,TGTGCCAGCAGACGGACAGGGTTCGCTGAAGCTTTCTTT,CASRRTGFAEAFF
-,TRBV9,TRBJ1-2,-,TGTGCCAGCAGCGTAGGCTTGGACGGAACTAACTATGGCTACACCTTC,CASSVGLDGTNYGYTF
-,TRBV6-5,TRBJ1-2,-,TGTGCCAGCAGTTACTCACGGACAGAGGTCGGCTACACCTTC,CASSYSRTEVGYTF
-,TRBV11-2,TRBJ2-7,-,TGTGCCAGCAGCTTAGAGGCGGAAACCTACGAGCAGTACTTC,CASSLEAETYEQYF
-,TRBV20-1,TRBJ2-1,few,TGCAGTGCTAGAGATTGGGCGCTAGCGTTGGATGAGCAGTTCTTC,CSARDWALALDEQFF
TRBD1,TRBV7-9,TRBJ2-2,many,TGTGCCAGCAGCATGACAGGGAATCCCGGGGAGCTGTTTTTT,CASSMTGNPGELFF
-,TRBV5-6,TRBJ2-7,-,TGTGCCAGCAGCTTGAGCGTCGAGCAGTACTTC,CASSLSVEQYF
-,TRBV7-9,TRBJ2-1,many,TGTGCCAGCAGCTTAGCAATAGCCGGGGATGAGCAGTTCTTC,CASSLAIAGDEQFF
-,TRBV27,TRBJ2-7,-,TGTGCCAGCAGTCCCCGGGGCCCATCGAGCTCCTACGAGCAGTACTTC,CASSPRGPSSSYEQYF
TRBD1,TRBV7-3,TRBJ2-6,-,TGTGCCAGCAGCCCAGAAACGGACAGGGTAGGAAGCTCTGGGGCCAACGTCCTGACTTTC,CASSPETDRVGSSGANVLTF
-,TRBV7-6,TRBJ1-2,many,TGTGCCAGCAGCCTAGGGGGTGGACCCACCCCCGCTGGCTACACCTTC,CASSLGGGPTPAGYTF
-,TRBV12-5,TRBJ1-1,-,TGTGCTAGTGGTTCCAAGGGGGGAACTGAAGCTTTCTTT,CASGSKGGTEAFF
TRBD1,TRBV6-5,TRBJ2-7,many,TGTGCCAGCAGTCTTGGGACAGGGGGTATCCTCTACGAGCAGTACTTC,CASSLGTGGILYEQYF
-,TRBV6-5,TRBJ1-3,few,TGTGCCAGCAGTTACTACCCCGACGGAGAGGGCGTGGGAAACACCATATATTTT,CASSYYPDGEGVGNTIYF
-,TRBV3-1,TRBJ2-3,-,TGTGCCAGCAGCCAAGAACACGACACAGATACGCAGTATTTT,CASSQEHDTDTQYF
-,TRBV5-5,TRBJ2-7,few,TGTGCCAGCAGCTCCCGGGACTGGTACGAGCAGTACTTC,CASSSRDWYEQYF
TRBD2,TRBV27,TRBJ2-3,many,TGTGCCAGCAGTTCGGGGACTATTCGGTACAGCACAGATACGCAGTATTTT,CASSSGTIRYSTDTQYF
-,TRBV18,TRBJ2-3,few,TGTGCCAGCTCACCGGACCCCGCGGATACGCAGTATTTT,CASSPDPADTQYF
-,TRBV12-3/TRBV12-4,TRBJ1-4,-,TGTGCCAGCAGCTCGGCCTCGGAGGAGGCTAATGAAAAACTGTTTTTT,CASSSASEEANEKLFF
-,TRBV19,TRBJ2-1,many,TGTGCCAGTAGTGCTGGCGGTAATTACTACAATGAGCAGTTCTTC,CASSAGGNYYNEQFF
-,TRBV11-3,TRBJ2-2,many,TGTGCCAGCAAAGACCGGAACACCGGGGAGCTGTTTTTT,CASKDRNTGELFF
-,TRBV28,TRBJ1-2,few,TGTGCCAGCATCGATAAGACAGAGTTAGGGAATGGCTACACCTTC,CASIDKTELGNGYTF